These T cell receptor beta chains were read from a single sample in a study of T cells after yellow fever vaccination. In TCRdb, the 5' RACE reads were re-called with MiXCR into one record per CDR3 protein. The repertoire has a few hundred thousand distinct CDR3 sequences, 8.5% to 10% of them found once; the top ten carry 3% to 4%. Here the sequenced sample was CD4+ T cells sorted from PBMCs, taken 5 days after the yellow fever booster vaccination. These receptors all come from a man younger than 35 who received the YFV17D yellow fever vaccine. Each CDR3 is given with its conserved first and last residue. Each record gives: clone size, J gene, D gene, V gene, CDR3 protein, CDR3 DNA. The D gene is left open where the match is weak. Expanded clones get a size class; other rows say once, few or many, or leave the size out.

. | TRBJ2-3 | . | TRBV4-1 | CASSRPGATTDTQYF | TGCGCCAGCAGCCGCCCCGGGGCAACCACAGATACGCAGTATTTT
few | TRBJ1-5 | . | TRBV7-2 | CASSFMGTPQHF | TGTGCCAGCAGCTTTATGGGGACGCCCCAGCATTTT
few | TRBJ1-1 | . | TRBV11-1 | CASSWRGERVEAFF | TGTGCCAGCAGCTGGAGGGGCGAACGGGTTGAAGCTTTCTTT
many | TRBJ1-6 | . | TRBV27 | CASSFPGIQNSPLHF | TGTGCCAGCAGTTTTCCCGGGATACAAAATTCACCCCTCCACTTT
. | TRBJ2-1 | TRBD2 | TRBV6-2/TRBV6-3 | CASSPHPPLAGAPNEQFF | TGTGCCAGCAGTCCCCACCCCCCACTAGCGGGGGCCCCCAATGAGCAGTTCTTC
few | TRBJ1-2 | . | TRBV9 | CASSVEVTAGGYTF | TGTGCCAGCAGCGTAGAAGTGACAGCAGGTGGCTACACCTTC
. | TRBJ2-2 | TRBD1 | TRBV5-4 | CASSLSGQGGTGELFF | TGTGCCAGCAGCTTGTCAGGACAGGGCGGGACCGGGGAGCTGTTTTTT
many | TRBJ1-2 | . | TRBV24-1 | CATSDSSGANYGYTF | TGTGCCACCAGTGATTCATCGGGGGCGAACTATGGCTACACCTTC
few | TRBJ1-6 | . | TRBV20-1 | CSAWGSLNSPLHF | TGCAGTGCTTGGGGCAGTCTTAATTCACCCCTCCACTTT
. | TRBJ1-2 | . | TRBV5-1 | CASNRDGVIYGYTF | TGCGCCAGCAACCGGGACGGAGTTATCTATGGCTACACCTTC
. | TRBJ1-6 | . | TRBV3-1 | CASSFYSPTSLSPLHF | TGTGCCAGCAGCTTTTATTCCCCTACCAGCCTTTCACCCCTCCACTTT
many | TRBJ1-1 | . | TRBV28 | CASSFSDVRGAFF | TGTGCCAGCAGTTTCTCAGATGTCCGGGGGGCTTTCTTT
few | TRBJ1-6 | TRBD1 | TRBV2 | CASRPGQNNSPLHF | TGTGCCAGCAGACCGGGACAGAATAATTCACCCCTCCACTTT
. | TRBJ2-7 | TRBD1 | TRBV4-2 | CASSQARTGLSYEQYF | TGTGCCAGCAGCCAGGCCAGGACAGGGCTATCCTACGAGCAGTACTTC
. | TRBJ2-6 | TRBD1 | TRBV7-7 | CASGWGQGAPGANVLTF | TGTGCTAGCGGTTGGGGACAGGGGGCGCCTGGGGCCAACGTCCTGACTTTC
. | TRBJ2-7 | TRBD1 | TRBV6-2/TRBV6-3 | CASSYVPGQSSYEQYF | TGTGCCAGCAGTTACGTCCCGGGACAGAGCTCCTACGAGCAGTACTTC
. | TRBJ2-5 | . | TRBV4-1 | CASSQDEAVETQYF | TGCGCCAGCAGCCAAGATGAAGCGGTAGAGACCCAGTACTTC
many | TRBJ1-6 | . | TRBV7-9 | CASSQAGYSPLHF | TGTGCCAGCAGTCAAGCAGGGTATTCACCCCTCCACTTT
many | TRBJ2-1 | . | TRBV7-8 | CASSLVRGSYNEQFF | TGTGCCAGCAGCTTAGTGCGGGGCTCCTACAATGAGCAGTTCTTC
many | TRBJ2-1 | . | TRBV5-1 | CASSLVRASSYNEQFF | TGCGCCAGCAGCTTGGTGCGGGCGAGCTCCTACAATGAGCAGTTCTTC
. | TRBJ1-1 | . | TRBV7-3 | CASSQQGFLVAFF | TGTGCCAGCAGCCAACAGGGTTTTTTGGTAGCTTTCTTT
many | TRBJ2-1 | . | TRBV6-2/TRBV6-3 | CASSSYGEQFF | TGTGCCAGCAGTTCATACGGTGAGCAGTTCTTC
few | TRBJ2-4 | TRBD2 | TRBV6-6 | CASSSYSGLAGRGSDF | TGTGCCAGCAGCTCGTATAGCGGACTAGCGGGAAGGGGATCGGACTTC
. | TRBJ1-1 | . | TRBV4-1 | CASSHILRGLGTEAFF | TGCGCCAGCAGCCATATACTCCGGGGTTTGGGCACTGAAGCTTTCTTT
. | TRBJ2-2 | . | TRBV6-4 | CASSLGHLNTGELFF | TGTGCCAGCAGTCTCGGACATCTTAACACCGGGGAGCTGTTTTTT
. | TRBJ2-1 | . | TRBV24-1 | CATGGTLANEQFF | TGTGCCACCGGGGGGACACTAGCCAATGAGCAGTTCTTC
few | TRBJ2-2 | . | TRBV4-3 | CASSKWGRLNTGELFF | TGCGCCAGCAGCAAGTGGGGACGGCTGAACACCGGGGAGCTGTTTTTT